This entry describes one T cell receptor (beta chain). The antigen is unknown. With random hexamers, 0.5 to 1 ug RNA was reverse transcribed. Multiplex PCR with immunoSEQ amplified the TCR beta CDR3 across 54 Vbeta and 13 Jbeta. TCRdb reprocessed the immunoSEQ multiplex PCR reads with MiXCR, giving one entry per CDR3 protein. The table shows some 160,000 distinct CDR3 sequences, with approximately 90% occurring only once. This sample is drawn from a study of CD8 T cells in Susac syndrome. Study results and caveats: By the study's own acknowledgment, its TCR sequencing and HLA analysis included relatively few individuals.

Trimming stripped 4 bases from V and 9 bases from J, with 22 bases between. The CDR3 loop spans 15 amino acids. In germline, CDR1 is MNHEY, CDR2 SVGAGI. The study sequenced TCR beta in blood CD8+ and CD4+ T cells. TEMRA cells were FACS-enriched, with CD8+ and CD4+ T cells isolated negatively. The receptor's source is a human donor in good health. J is TRBJ2-7 and V is TRBV6-5, with D possibly called TRBD1 or TRBD2 (5 bases each). The source material was CD4+ T cells from PBMCs. The CDR3 sequence: CASSLGPPLGVGQYF. The CDR3 DNA sequence: TGTGCCAGCAGTTTGGGACCACCTCTGGGTGTTGGGCAGTACTTC.